These 19 T cell receptor beta chains were all obtained from the same sample, sequenced in a study of T cells in Graves' hyperthyroidism and ophthalmopathy. TCR beta CDR3 regions were amplified from RNA. First-round RT-PCR of the TCR CDR3 relied on the HTBI primer set. TCRdb itself ran the multiplex PCR reads through MiXCR, one entry per CDR3 protein. The top ten hold around 58% of the sample, which has roughly 280,000 distinct CDR3 sequences, about a sixth seen once. Sequencing input: blood. These receptors were taken from a woman aged 55 to 70 with Graves' ophthalmopathy.

Remarks on this clonotype: Germline and junction disagree at one end, which may indicate a read error. The chain is built from TRBV20-1 and TRBJ1-1, with D unresolved. Germline loops: CDR1 DFQATT, CDR2 SNEGSKA (reference sequence). This CDR3 comprises 15 residues. The chain's CDR3 is CSAEERPERALGACF. CDR3 bases: TGCAGTGCTGAGGAGAGACCCGAGAGGGCCCTGGGAGCTTGCTTT.

This clonotype was counted between two and nine times. The junction departs from germline at one end; a sequencing error may be responsible. V usage is TRBV6-1 and J usage is TRBJ1-3, with TRBD1 as a possible D gene (5 bases). The CDR3 is 13 residues long. The germline V gene encodes CDR1 MNHNS and CDR2 SASEGT. CDR3 nucleotide sequence: TGTGCCAGCGGGACGGGCTCTGGAAACACCGTATATTTT. Translation gives CASGTGSGNTVYF.

The chain is built from TRBV20-1 and TRBJ2-7, with D possibly being TRBD2 (5 bases). Deletions cut 1 base from V and 5 bases from J, with 21 bases between. The CDR3 is 16 residues long. Germline assignment: CDR1 DFQATT and CDR2 SNEGSKA (reference sequence). Here the CDR3 DNA reads TGCAGTGCTAGAGGTCCCGATGGACCTAGGCGGGACGAGCAGTACTTC. Translating it yields CSARGPDGPRRDEQYF.

In the case of this clonotype: A junction boundary mismatches the germline segment, possibly from a read error. The chain joins TRBV12-3 or TRBV12-4 to TRBJ1-4, with a weak D call TRBD1 (6 bases). CDR3 length equals 15 residues. The DNA of the CDR3 is TGTGCCTGCAGTTTAGGAGGGGGGTTTAATGAAAAACTGTTTTTT. Amino acids: CACSLGGGFNEKLFF.

This clonotype was found a few times. This sequence joins TRBV11-2 and TRBJ1-1, with TRBD1 identical over 9 bases. V trimming: 7 bases; J trimming: 3 bases; junction bases outside the gene matches: 9. The CDR3 extends over 15 amino acids. The V gene's germline CDR1 is SGHAT and CDR2 FQNNGV. The CDR3 DNA sequence: TGTGCCAGCATCGATCCCGGGACAGGGTACACTGAAGCTTTCTTT. Its protein product is CASIDPGTGYTEAFF.

This clonotype has just a few counts. The chain recombines TRBV6-1 with TRBJ2-1, with 9 bases matching TRBD1. Germline V gene data show CDR1 as MNHNS and CDR2 as SASEGT. The CDR3 loop spans 13 amino acids. V lost 7 bases and J lost 13; bases outside the gene matches: 11. The CDR3, as DNA: TGTGCCAGCACCCGGGGTGTGGACAGGGGCCAGTTCTTC. Protein: CASTRGVDRGQFF.

This clonotype was found many times. The V and J genes are TRBV27 and TRBJ1-2; D might be TRBD1 (6 bases). The length of the CDR3 is 17 residues. Germline V gene sequence: CDR1 MNHEY, CDR2 SMNVEV (reference sequence). V was clipped by 4 bases and J by 2 bases, with 20 bases between them. The CDR3 loop reads CASSSKFQGIPNYGYTF. Here the CDR3 DNA reads TGTGCCAGCAGTTCGAAATTCCAGGGGATCCCAAACTATGGCTACACCTTC.

This clonotype occurred a few times. For the CDR3, the DNA is TGCGCCAGCAGCACCTACCCCAGGACAGCGAATAATGAAAAACTGTTTTTT. Residues: CASSTYPRTANNEKLFF. The chain carries TRBV4-1 and TRBJ1-4; a weak D match, TRBD1 (6 bases). This CDR3 comprises 17 residues. CDR1 is MGHRA, CDR2 YSYEKL, per germline. Trimming took off 5 bases at V and 4 bases at J, with 20 bases between the two ends.

This clonotype was counted at least ten times. The J gene is TRBJ1-4, the V gene TRBV20-1; 9 positions agree with TRBD1. The CDR3 covers 15 residues. CDR1 and CDR2 from the germline V gene are DFQATT and SNEGSKA (reference sequence). The V segment lost 6 bases and the J segment 7 bases; nucleotides outside the gene matches: 12. The CDR3 reads CSAQPDRGRVEKLFF. The DNA for the CDR3 is TGCAGTGCCCAGCCGGACAGGGGACGGGTTGAAAAACTGTTTTTT.

This clonotype was detected only a few times. The genes are TRBV4-2 and TRBJ1-2; TRBD1 matches 9 bases. This CDR3 contains 16 residues. The V segment lost 0 bases and the J segment 7 bases; nucleotides outside the gene matches: 9. Germline V lookup: CDR1 LGHNA, CDR2 YNFKEQ. The CDR3 nucleotides read TGTGCCAGCAGCCAAGAACTCGCGCCGGGACAGGGTGGCTACACCTTC. It translates to CASSQELAPGQGGYTF.

This clonotype was seen many times. The chain has TRBV27 and TRBJ2-7, with D possibly called TRBD1 or TRBD2 (6 bases each). Germline CDR1 reads MNHEY; CDR2 reads SMNVEV (reference sequence). The V gene lost 2 bases and the J gene lost 5 bases, with 13 bases spanning the gap. The CDR3 runs to 14 residues. The CDR3, as DNA: TGTGCCAGCAGTTTAGGCGGGGACACCGACGAGCAGTACTTC. Translated, it gives CASSLGGDTDEQYF.

As for this clonotype: This sequence may be a read error, since a much larger clone differs from it by one base. The chain carries TRBV11-2 and TRBJ2-3, with D perhaps matching TRBD2 (6 bases). The length of the CDR3 is 14 residues. The germline CDR1 and CDR2 sequences are SGHAT and FQNNGV. Here the CDR3 reads CAGSSSASTDTQYF. DNA for the CDR3: TGTGCCGGCAGCTCTAGCGCCAGCACAGATACGCAGTATTTT.

At least ten counts were recorded for this clonotype. This chain uses TRBV29-1 with TRBJ2-3, with D perhaps assigned TRBD1 or TRBD2 (5 bases each). The CDR3 runs to 18 residues. CDR1 is SQVTM and CDR2 is ANQGSEA in the germline V gene. The V gene lost 6 bases and the J gene lost 2 bases, with 27 bases spanning the gap. As DNA, the CDR3 is TGCAGCGTGGCCACGTTCCTAGGGCGGAGGACAAACACAGATACGCAGTATTTT. Its translation is CSVATFLGRRTNTDTQYF.

This clonotype was seen a few times. The genes are TRBV6-2 or TRBV6-3 and TRBJ2-5; a weak D match, TRBD1 (5 bases). The V gene lost 5 bases and the J gene lost 5 bases, with 12 bases spanning the gap. This CDR3 region has 13 residues. Germline V CDR1 and CDR2: MNHEY, SVGEGT. The CDR3 region is CASSRRVSETQYF. The CDR3 DNA follows: TGTGCCAGCAGTCGCAGGGTATCGGAGACCCAGTACTTC.

This clonotype was found many times. The chain is built from TRBV20-1 and TRBJ1-2, with TRBD1 matching 10 bases. With V trimmed by 2 bases and J by 5 bases, 8 bases remained unmatched. The CDR3 length is 15 residues. Germline CDR1 is DFQATT and CDR2 is SNEGSKA (reference sequence). CDR3 sequence reads: CSARPTTGGVYGYTF. CDR3 sequence (DNA): TGCAGTGCTAGACCGACGACAGGGGGCGTTTATGGCTACACCTTC.

The rearrangement links TRBV3-1 to TRBJ2-6, with 9 bases identical to TRBD1. Looked up from germline, CDR1 is LGHDT and CDR2 is YNNKEL (reference sequence). This CDR3 is 19 amino acids long. Trimming took 7 bases from V and 2 from J; bases not matched to a gene: 15. CDR3 in DNA: TGTGCCAGCAACCTACAAACGGGACAGGGTTTAGCTGGGGCCAACGTCCTGACTTTC. It encodes CASNLQTGQGLAGANVLTF.

There are many counts of this clonotype. The gene calls are TRBV7-2 and TRBJ2-1; 7 bases map to TRBD2. Trimming removed 3 bases from V and 0 bases from J; junction bases left unmatched: 5. Germline CDR1 is SGHTA and CDR2 is FQGNSA. This CDR3 region has 16 residues. Here the CDR3 reads CASSLRGSSSYNEQFF. The CDR3 nucleotides are TGTGCCAGCAGCTTGCGGGGGTCTAGCTCCTACAATGAGCAGTTCTTC. Combining the CDR3 with reference TRBV7-2 and TRBJ2-1 gives the whole variable domain GAGVSQSPSNKVTEKGKDVELRCDPISGHTALYWYRQSLGQGLEFLIYFQGNSAPDKSGLPSDRFSAERTGGSVSTLTIQRTQQEDSAVYLCASSLRGSSSYNEQFFGPGTRLTVL.

This clonotype was seen a few times. This chain connects TRBV6-1 to TRBJ1-2; 7 bases are shared with TRBD1. The V gene end was trimmed by 6 bases and the J gene end by 7 bases; junction bases not matched to a gene: 14. CDR3 length: 15 amino acids. Germline V gene sequence: CDR1 MNHNS, CDR2 SASEGT. CDR3 protein: CASSSSARGVGGYTF. CDR3 sequence (DNA): TGTGCCAGCAGCTCCTCCGCCAGGGGGGTAGGTGGCTACACCTTC.

In its sample, this clonotype was seen many times. The rearrangement uses TRBV13 and TRBJ1-5, with 9 bases aligning to TRBD1. This CDR3 contains 14 residues. The J segment lost 5 bases and the V segment lost 3 bases, leaving 2 bases of the junction unmatched. Germline CDR1 is PRHDT and CDR2 is FYEKMQ (reference sequence). CDR3 coding DNA: TGTGCCAGCAGCTTTCGACAGGGGGATCAGCCCCAGCATTTT. This gives the protein CASSFRQGDQPQHF.